This T cell receptor beta chain was observed in a study of T cell responses to AZD1222 COVID-19 vaccine. Concerning this clone itself: Its antigen is still unknown.

Findings and caveats of the study: Researchers report vaccine-associated CD4 TCRs spanning spike, with dominance at 160-218 and 743-854. Targeting of unmutated variant regions was reportedly seen in nearly half of spike-specific TCRs. Seropositive status at baseline applied to only a handful of AZD1222 recipients. Females made up more of the donors, who were largely white British, and clonal diversity may have come out too low.

Per the germline V gene, CDR1 is MNHEY and CDR2 is SVGAGI. The CDR3 is 13 amino acids. V was pared by 7 bases and J by 5 bases, with 14 bases between. Generated by immunoSEQ multiplex PCR, the TCRdb table keeps only in-frame clones and is missing some. The sample shows approximately 190,000 clones, about 92% of them seen only once. The rearrangement uses TRBV6-5 and TRBJ1-1; tentative D call: TRBD1 (5 bases). The TCR comes from an adult who received the MenACWY meningococcal vaccine as a control. The material sequenced was peripheral blood, taken 28 days after the second dose of the MenACWY control vaccine. The DNA for the CDR3 is TGTGCCAGCACTCGGACGGGGGGAACTGAAGCTTTCTTT. This translates into CASTRTGGTEAFF.